This T cell receptor beta chain was sequenced in a study of blood T cell repertoires in COVID-19. In the study overall: Sites across the United States, Italy and Spain contributed samples from acute and convalescent COVID-19. From T cells, B-cell-depleted T cells, or PBMCs came the material, which was cDNA or gDNA.

Germline values: CDR1 SEHNR, CDR2 FQNEAQ (reference sequence). Germline trimming cut 3 bases from V and 2 bases from J; bases unmatched to any gene: 3. This CDR3 comprises 15 residues. As processed by the authors: Reference gene primer amplification gave estimated nucleated cell counts. The table came from immunoSEQ multiplex PCR; TCRdb's copy has only in-frame clones and leaves some out. From that table come the V and J calls and clone size; the DNA was used to work out D and trimming. The sample has 130,000 to 150,000 clones; around 80% are singletons. Source material: peripheral blood. The rearrangement links TRBV7-9 to TRBJ2-2; 7 bases match TRBD1. This sequence was found in a woman aged 50 to 60 in a cohort sampled during active or convalescent COVID-19. CDR3 nucleotide sequence: TGTGCCAGCAGCTTCGACAGGGTCAACACCGGGGAGCTGTTTTTT. It specifies CASSFDRVNTGELFF.